This TCR beta chain appears in the sequencing data of a study of identical twins. Findings and caveats of the study: The study based its conclusions on cross-sectional statistical analysis and did not follow the same donors. There was more out-of-frame TCR alpha sharing in monozygotic twins than models estimated. Cord blood beta clonotypes that were abundant carried fewer insertions, and memory repertoires showed no such trend.

The CDR3 is 13 amino acids. The germline V gene has CDR1 LGHDT and CDR2 YNNKEL (reference sequence). Deletions cut 0 bases from V and 3 bases from J, with 6 bases between. This clonotype has ten or more counts. Its specificity is unknown. TCRdb fed the 5' RACE reads into MiXCR, producing one record per CDR3 protein. The repertoire holds more than 200,000 distinct CDR3 sequences, with roughly a tenth as singletons. The chain joins TRBV3-1 to TRBJ2-7; unclear D gene. The sequenced material came from memory (CD45RO+) T cells sorted from blood. The source is a woman aged 18-29 years in good health. The CDR3 spells CASSQENFYEQYF. DNA for the CDR3: TGTGCCAGCAGCCAAGAAAACTTCTACGAGCAGTACTTC.